The present T cell receptor (beta chain) was sequenced within a study of T-cell reconstitution after alpha-beta-depleted transplantation in children. This CDR3 is built from 15 residues. Trimming took off 1 base at V and 4 bases at J, with 13 bases between the two ends. The germline gives CDR1 KGHDR, CDR2 SFDVKD. Construction of the TCRbeta library involved unique molecular identifiers. A single record per CDR3 protein comes from TCRdb applying MiXCR to the PCR reads. There are more than 550,000 distinct CDR3 sequences in the sample; 8% to 11% occur only once, and roughly 4% lies in the top ten. This clonotype was counted many times.

The chain employs TRBV24-1 and TRBJ2-7; D may be TRBD1 or TRBD2 (6 bases each). Sequenced here: PBMCs from the stem cell graft donor, sampled from the stem cell graft. The origin of this receptor is a human donor who donated a stem cell graft to a child with acute myeloid leukemia. CDR3: CATSDFRQGRYEQYF. In DNA form, the CDR3 reads TGTGCCACCAGTGATTTCCGGCAGGGGAGGTACGAGCAGTACTTC.